This TCR beta chain was captured by sequencing in a study of T cells in localized non-small cell lung cancer. Repertoires were generated with immunoSEQ multiplex PCR, while TCRdb's copy carries only in-frame clones and drops some. Of roughly 20,000 clones in the sample, roughly nine tenths are singletons; the top ten hold about 14%. There are 14 residues in the CDR3. V was pared by 3 bases and J by 2 bases, with 11 bases between. Germline V CDR1 and CDR2: SGDLS, YYNGEE. Study-wide findings and caveats: Owing to sequencing of a solitary tumor region, heterogeneity cannot be discounted. In adjacent lung appeared a median 57 of the top 100 tumor clones.

With respect to this clone: What it binds is not known.

This sequence originates from a male donor aged 60 or older with stage I lung adenocarcinoma. The rearrangement joins TRBV9 to TRBJ1-1, with D tentatively TRBD1 (6 bases). The sequenced sample was peripheral blood, obtained before any cancer treatment. The CDR3 DNA reads as TGTGCCAGCAGCGACTGGACAGATAACACTGAAGCTTTCTTT. Translation gives CASSDWTDNTEAFF.